Shown below are 31 T cell receptor beta chains from a single sample sequenced in a study of blood T cell repertoires in COVID-19. Profiling relied on immunoSEQ multiplex PCR, and the TCRdb table lists in-frame clones only, not all of them. The repertoire consists of 320,000 or so clones, with 85% occurring once and the leading ten covering under 2%. The sequenced sample was PBMCs or T cells enriched from blood (not recorded which). These receptors originate from a woman between 25 and 40 years old who had been exposed to COVID-19.

This clone has a handful of counts. The chain joins TRBV3-1 (or the pseudogene TRBV3-2) to TRBJ2-1; D possibly corresponds to TRBD2 (6 bases). Looked up from germline, CDR1 is LGHDT and CDR2 is YNNKEL (reference sequence). V was trimmed by 2 bases and J by 7 bases, leaving 21 bases between them. This CDR3 spans 17 amino acids. The CDR3 sequence is CASSQLGDSFLGNEQFF. CDR3 nucleotide sequence: TGTGCCAGCAGCCAATTGGGGGACTCGTTCTTGGGGAATGAGCAGTTCTTC.

The chain couples TRBV19 to TRBJ1-5, with D perhaps matching TRBD1 (6 bases). The CDR3 spans 16 residues. Germline assignment: CDR1 LNHDA and CDR2 SQIVND (reference sequence). V lost 4 bases and J 4 bases, leaving 17 bases between the germline ends. CDR3 sequence reads: CASSKGSTGANQPQHF. The CDR3 DNA is TGTGCCAGTAGTAAAGGCTCGACAGGCGCGAATCAGCCCCAGCATTTT.

V gene TRBV29-1 combines with J gene TRBJ2-3; 9 bases line up with TRBD1. Germline V gives CDR1 SQVTM, CDR2 ANQGSEA. V lost 1 base, J lost 3 bases, and 8 bases stayed unmatched. The length of the CDR3 is 16 residues. The CDR3 loop is CSVEGEQGAVTDTQYF. The CDR3 DNA sequence: TGCAGCGTTGAAGGGGAACAGGGGGCAGTGACAGATACGCAGTATTTT.

The rearrangement uses TRBV6-5 and TRBJ1-2; D is unresolved. V dropped 7 bases and J dropped 0 bases, with 9 bases sitting between them. Looked up from germline, CDR1 is MNHEY and CDR2 is SVGAGI. This CDR3 has 13 residues. Here the CDR3 reads CASKPQANYGYTF. In nucleotides, the CDR3 is TGTGCCAGCAAGCCCCAAGCTAACTATGGCTACACCTTC.

For the CDR3, the DNA is TGTGCCAGTAGTATAGGTGCTAACCCCACAGATACGCAGTATTTT. This encodes CASSIGANPTDTQYF. The chain has TRBV19 and TRBJ2-3, with D uncertain. Germline V CDR1 and CDR2: LNHDA, SQIVND (reference sequence). The germline V and J ends were trimmed by 1 base and 2 bases, with 10 bases remaining between them. The CDR3 covers 15 residues.

This clone was found once. V gene TRBV5-4 combines with J gene TRBJ1-2, with D perhaps matching TRBD1 (6 bases). V dropped 4 bases and J dropped 4 bases, with 23 bases sitting between them. The germline V gene encodes CDR1 SGHNT and CDR2 YYREEE (reference sequence). The CDR3 is 17 residues long. The CDR3 bases are TGTGCCAGCAGCCCTAGAGGTGCGGGGGCGATCCCCTATGGCTACACCTTC. Protein sequence: CASSPRGAGAIPYGYTF.

J is TRBJ2-1 and V is TRBV27; possible D gene TRBD2, 6 bases. This CDR3 is 16 amino acids long. Trimming cost V 5 bases and J 0 bases, with 14 bases left between them. Germline V gene sequence: CDR1 MNHEY, CDR2 SMNVEV (reference sequence). Here the CDR3 reads CASSERDLISYNEQFF. The CDR3 DNA sequence: TGTGCCAGCAGTGAGAGGGACTTAATCTCCTACAATGAGCAGTTCTTC.

The V gene is TRBV19, the J gene TRBJ2-5; tentatively, D is TRBD1 (7 bases). CDR3 length: 15 residues. CDR1 is LNHDA, CDR2 SQIVND, per germline (reference sequence). Between the trimmed V and J ends, which lost 1 base and 7 bases, there was a span of 16 bases. The chain's CDR3 is CASSIAGGPGGTQYF. The CDR3, as DNA: TGTGCCAGTAGTATAGCTGGGGGGCCAGGGGGGACCCAGTACTTC.

V is TRBV3-1 (or the pseudogene TRBV3-2) and J is TRBJ1-1, with D hard to call. The CDR3 has 13 amino acids. Germline CDR1 is LGHDT and CDR2 is YNNKEL (reference sequence). V gave up 1 base and J gave up 4 bases, with 7 bases separating them. This chain's CDR3 is CASSQAGITEAFF. The CDR3 nucleotides are TGTGCCAGCAGCCAAGCGGGGATCACTGAAGCTTTCTTT.

The chain carries TRBV28 and TRBJ2-1, with 8 bases that match TRBD2. The length of the CDR3 is 15 residues. The germline V gene encodes CDR1 MDHEN and CDR2 SYDVKM. V lost 4 bases to trimming and J lost 5 bases; unmatched junction nucleotides: 7. The CDR3 here is CASSWAGGVNNEQFF. The CDR3 nucleotides are TGTGCCAGCAGTTGGGCGGGGGGCGTAAACAATGAGCAGTTCTTC.

This clone was recorded once. This chain connects TRBV10-3 to TRBJ1-5; 9 bases agree with TRBD1. The V gene end was trimmed by 4 bases and the J gene end by 0 bases; junction bases not matched to a gene: 1. This CDR3 is 15 amino acids long. Germline-derived CDR1 and CDR2 are ENHRY and SYGVKD. The CDR3 loop reads CAISGTGDSNQPQHF. The CDR3 nucleotides read TGTGCCATCAGTGGGACAGGGGATAGCAATCAGCCCCAGCATTTT.

V is TRBV9 and J is TRBJ2-5; D remains unclear. Germline V gene sequence: CDR1 SGDLS, CDR2 YYNGEE. The CDR3 runs 13 residues. Trimming shortened V by 0 bases and J by 3 bases, and 6 bases separated the two germline ends. The CDR3: CASSVAPEETQYF. The CDR3 region has the DNA TGTGCCAGCAGCGTAGCCCCCGAAGAGACCCAGTACTTC.

The V gene is TRBV10-3, the J gene TRBJ1-6; 10 bases are a match to TRBD1. The CDR3 spans 21 residues. Germline assignment: CDR1 ENHRY and CDR2 SYGVKD. Trimming removed 3 bases from V and 9 bases from J; junction bases left unmatched: 23. CDR3 DNA sequence: TGTGCCATCAGTGAACAAGGGGAACCGGGACAGGGGAAGAGAGGTAGTTCACCCCTCCACTTT. Its protein product is CAISEQGEPGQGKRGSSPLHF.

This sequence joins TRBV7-2 and TRBJ2-6; the D gene is possibly TRBD1 (6 bases). The CDR3 loop spans 17 amino acids. V lost 6 bases and J lost 5, with 20 bases in between. The germline V gene has CDR1 SGHTA and CDR2 FQGNSA. DNA of the CDR3: TGTGCCAGCAGTTCATCCCTCCTTAGGGACAGGGCCAACGTCCTGACTTTC. It yields the protein CASSSSLLRDRANVLTF.

The chain links TRBV28 to TRBJ1-3; D gene unclear. This CDR3 region has 14 residues. Germline V lookup: CDR1 MDHEN, CDR2 SYDVKM. Trimming pared 3 bases from V and 8 bases from J, leaving 14 bases between. The CDR3 coding sequence is TGTGCCAGCAGTTTGATCGGTGGTGTGGACACCATATATTTT. Amino acids: CASSLIGGVDTIYF. The full variable domain, with the rest looked up from reference TRBV28 and TRBJ1-3, is DVKVTQSSRYLVKRTGEKVFLECVQDMDHENMFWYRQDPGLGLRLIYFSYDVKMKEKGDIPEGYSVSREKKERFSLILESASTNQTSMYLCASSLIGGVDTIYFGEGSWLTVV.

This sequence joins TRBV6-5 and TRBJ1-5; D remains unclear. In germline, CDR1 is MNHEY, CDR2 SVGAGI. This CDR3 is built from 15 residues. Trimming took 8 bases from V and 2 from J, leaving 16 bases between them. Written as DNA, the CDR3 is TGTGCCAGCCGCTCAGGAGGGATTGGCAATCAGCCCCAGCATTTT. The encoded protein is CASRSGGIGNQPQHF.

This chain links TRBV7-6 with TRBJ2-1; no clear D gene. Trimming removed 2 bases at V and 6 bases at J, with 11 bases between. The V gene's germline CDR1 is SGHVS and CDR2 FNYEAQ. The CDR3 is made up of 14 amino acids. The CDR3 region has the DNA TGTGCCAGCAGCTTAATCGGGTGGGTCAATGAGCAGTTCTTC. Translation: CASSLIGWVNEQFF.

This clone appeared a few times. The chain joins TRBV28 to TRBJ1-6; possible D gene TRBD1, 6 bases. From germline, CDR1 is MDHEN and CDR2 SYDVKM. The CDR3 is made up of 14 amino acids. Trimming removed 2 bases at V and 5 bases at J, with 7 bases between. CDR3 sequence (DNA): TGTGCCAGCAGTTTAGGGGGCCATAATTCACCCCTCCACTTT. Protein sequence: CASSLGGHNSPLHF.

The chain employs TRBV5-1 and TRBJ2-6; 7 bases are a match to TRBD1. This CDR3 has 17 amino acids. Unmatched junction bases numbered 8, after V lost 5 bases and J lost 0 bases. Germline loops: CDR1 SGHRS, CDR2 YFSETQ. The DNA for the CDR3 is TGCGCCAGCAGACTTGGACAGGCCAACTCTGGGGCCAACGTCCTGACTTTC. Amino acid sequence: CASRLGQANSGANVLTF.

This clone has just one count. V usage is TRBV28 and J usage is TRBJ1-5, with D unclear. This CDR3 is built from 13 residues. The ends were cut back, 11 bases at V and 6 bases at J, with 17 bases in the middle. Germline assignment: CDR1 MDHEN and CDR2 SYDVKM. This CDR3 reads CASRLRHGQPQHF. The DNA of the CDR3 is TGTGCCTCACGGTTGCGCCACGGTCAGCCCCAGCATTTT.

J is TRBJ1-2 and V is TRBV7-9; 7 nucleotides line up with TRBD1. This CDR3 is 15 amino acids long. V was pared by 0 bases and J by 6 bases, with 7 bases of the junction left unmatched. Germline V gene lookup returns CDR1 SEHNR and CDR2 FQNEAQ (reference sequence). This chain's CDR3 is CASSLAVGGHNGYTF. CDR3 in DNA: TGTGCCAGCAGCTTAGCAGTAGGGGGCCATAATGGCTACACCTTC.

This chain connects TRBV25-1 to TRBJ1-2; 8 bases agree with TRBD1. Germline loops: CDR1 MGHDK, CDR2 SYGVNS. J gave up 4 bases and V 6 bases, and 7 bases lay outside the gene matches. The CDR3 covers 14 residues. CDR3 nucleotide sequence: TGTGCCAGCAGGGACAGGACAGGGCGCTATGGCTACACCTTC. Translation gives CASRDRTGRYGYTF.

This clone was detected only once. The chain links TRBV7-2 to TRBJ2-7; 7 nucleotides agree with TRBD1. The trim removed 4 bases at V and 0 bases at J, leaving 9 bases unmatched. This CDR3 region has 16 residues. In germline, CDR1 is SGHTA, CDR2 FQGNSA. The CDR3 nucleotides read TGTGCCAGCAGCTACCCCAAACAGGGGACCTCCTACGAGCAGTACTTC. Protein sequence: CASSYPKQGTSYEQYF.

The rearrangement joins TRBV5-4 to TRBJ1-5, with 9 positions matching TRBD1. The trim removed 6 bases at V and 0 bases at J, leaving 16 bases unmatched. Germline CDR1 is SGHNT and CDR2 is YYREEE (reference sequence). The CDR3 loop spans 19 amino acids. The CDR3 sequence is CASTRPGTGKIFSNQPQHF. CDR3 sequence (DNA): TGTGCCAGCACCCGACCGGGGACAGGGAAAATCTTTAGCAATCAGCCCCAGCATTTT.

V and J are TRBV6-4 and TRBJ1-2; 9 nucleotides line up with TRBD1. The CDR3 runs 15 residues. Germline V gives CDR1 MRHNA, CDR2 SNTAGT. Trimming removed 4 bases from V and 10 bases from J; junction bases left unmatched: 13. This CDR3 is CASSAPGQGRIDYTF. CDR3 nucleotides: TGTGCCAGCAGTGCGCCAGGACAGGGGAGAATCGACTACACCTTC.

The rearrangement joins TRBV7-9 to TRBJ2-7; no clear D. Germline CDR1 SEHNR, CDR2 FQNEAQ (reference sequence). With 2 bases removed from V and 4 bases from J, the gap between germline ends came to 6 bases. There are 12 residues in the CDR3. CDR3 region: CASSLNIYEQYF. CDR3 nucleotide sequence: TGTGCCAGCAGCTTAAATATTTACGAGCAGTACTTC.

The chain employs TRBV10-3 and TRBJ2-7; 8 positions agree with TRBD1. CDR1 and CDR2 from the germline V gene are ENHRY and SYGVKD. V shed 7 bases, J shed 2 bases, and the junction held 22 bases outside the gene matches. The CDR3 sequence is 19 residues long. CDR3: CAITAAGRTGGTKTYEQYF. The CDR3 DNA reads TGTGCCATCACAGCTGCGGGCCGTACAGGGGGGACCAAAACCTACGAGCAGTACTTC.

This clone showed up just a few times. The genes are TRBV6-2 or TRBV6-3 and TRBJ1-1, with unresolved D. This CDR3 region has 12 residues. In germline, CDR1 is MNHEY, CDR2 SVGEGT. V shed 2 bases and J shed 11 bases, with 12 bases lying between them. The CDR3 is CASSYEGLRAFF. The CDR3 DNA sequence: TGTGCCAGCAGTTACGAAGGACTCCGGGCTTTCTTT.

The chain uses TRBV7-2 and TRBJ2-1; 7 nucleotides line up with TRBD2. The CDR3 loop spans 16 amino acids. CDR1 and CDR2 (germline): SGHTA, FQGNSA. Germline trimming cut 1 base from V and 3 bases from J; bases unmatched to any gene: 6. The CDR3 nucleotides are TGTGCCAGCAGCTTAGTAGGTCGCGGGGGCTACAATGAGCAGTTCTTC. Translation: CASSLVGRGGYNEQFF.

J is TRBJ1-1 and V is TRBV27, with TRBD1 as a possible D gene (5 bases). Germline V gene lookup returns CDR1 MNHEY and CDR2 SMNVEV (reference sequence). This CDR3 spans 15 amino acids. V was clipped by 0 bases and J by 5 bases, with 13 bases between them. CDR3 amino acids: CASSLSAGGRTEAFF. The DNA for the CDR3 is TGTGCCAGCAGTTTATCCGCGGGGGGGAGGACTGAAGCTTTCTTT.

The chain is built from TRBV9 and TRBJ2-1; D unclear. The CDR3 sequence is 14 residues long. V was clipped by 4 bases and J by 4 bases, with 12 bases between them. Germline CDR1 is SGDLS and CDR2 is YYNGEE. The DNA of the CDR3 is TGTGCCAGCAGCACCTATGGAGCTTACAATGAGCAGTTCTTC. Protein sequence: CASSTYGAYNEQFF. The full variable domain, its missing parts supplied by reference TRBV9 and TRBJ2-1, is DSGVTQTPKHLITATGQRVTLRCSPRSGDLSVYWYQQSLDQGLQFLIQYYNGEERAKGNILERFSAQQFPDLHSELNLSSLELGDSALYFCASSTYGAYNEQFFGPGTRLTVL.